Listed here are 3 T cell receptor beta chains from one sample, sequenced in a study of T cell changes during pregnancy in multiple sclerosis. The assay was immunoSEQ multiplex PCR, and TCRdb's table has in-frame clones only and misses some. The table lists approximately 100,000 clones, around 92% of them singletons. Sequencing used peripheral blood, obtained in the second trimester of pregnancy. The receptors were gathered from a female donor with multiple sclerosis, enrolled in a pregnancy study.

The gene calls are TRBV7-2 and TRBJ2-3; D gene unclear. From germline, CDR1 is SGHTA and CDR2 FQGNSA. This CDR3 comprises 12 residues. V was trimmed by 6 bases and J by 6 bases, leaving 10 bases between them. The CDR3 region has the DNA TGTGCCAGCAGTCCACCCCGGGATACGCAGTATTTT. Translated, it gives CASSPPRDTQYF.

The rearrangement joins TRBV14 to TRBJ2-7, with D tentatively TRBD1 (7 bases). This CDR3 comprises 15 residues. V lost 4 bases and J lost 6, with 19 bases in between. Germline-derived CDR1 and CDR2 are SGHDN and FVKESK. CDR3 amino acids: CASSPAGTARIEQYF. Here the CDR3 DNA reads TGTGCCAGCAGCCCGGCGGGGACAGCCCGGATCGAGCAGTACTTC.

This chain links TRBV6-5 with TRBJ2-7, with 13 positions matching TRBD2. CDR3 length equals 14 residues. Germline V gene sequence: CDR1 MNHEY, CDR2 SVGAGI. V gave up 4 bases and J gave up 6 bases; unmatched junction bases: 3. In DNA form, the CDR3 reads TGTGCCAGCAGTTCGGGACTAGCGGGATCCGAGCAGTACTTC. Translation gives CASSSGLAGSEQYF.